Detailed here is one TCR beta chain. The antigen remains unidentified. Profiling relied on immunoSEQ multiplex PCR, and the TCRdb table lists in-frame clones only, not all of them. The repertoire holds over 100,000 clones, roughly 90% seen once, with around 1% in the top ten. Trimming removed 6 bases from V and 14 bases from J; junction bases left unmatched: 12. The CDR3 spans 13 residues. CDR1 MDHEN and CDR2 SYDVKM come from the germline V gene. The data were taken from a study of T cell responses to AZD1222 COVID-19 vaccine. Findings and limits, study-wide: Recipients of two AZD1222 doses showed rising Spike-specific TCR breadth and depth. It was only after the peak T cell response that any repertoires were sampled.

Samples with a second dose at about 4 or about 12 weeks were pooled together. Material: peripheral blood, obtained 28 days after the second AZD1222 dose. The chain links TRBV28 to TRBJ1-4; 7 nucleotides agree with TRBD1. The TCR was taken from an adult who received the AZD1222 COVID-19 vaccine. The CDR3 protein is CASSYGTEKMLFF. CDR3 nucleotide sequence: TGTGCCAGCAGCTACGGGACAGAGAAAATGCTGTTTTTT.